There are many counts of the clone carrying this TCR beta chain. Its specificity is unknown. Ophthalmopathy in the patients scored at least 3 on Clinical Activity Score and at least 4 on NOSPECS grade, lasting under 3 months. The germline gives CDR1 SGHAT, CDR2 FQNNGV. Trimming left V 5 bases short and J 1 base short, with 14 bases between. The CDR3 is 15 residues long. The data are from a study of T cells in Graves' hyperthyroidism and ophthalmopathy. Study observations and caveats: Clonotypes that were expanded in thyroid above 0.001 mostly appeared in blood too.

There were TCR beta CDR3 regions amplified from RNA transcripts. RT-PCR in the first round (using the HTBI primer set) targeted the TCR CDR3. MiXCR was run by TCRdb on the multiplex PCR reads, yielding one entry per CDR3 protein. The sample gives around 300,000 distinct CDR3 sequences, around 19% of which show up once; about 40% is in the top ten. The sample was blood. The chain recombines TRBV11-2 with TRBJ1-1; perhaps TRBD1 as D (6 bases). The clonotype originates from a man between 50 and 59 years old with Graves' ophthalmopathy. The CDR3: CASSLGGQPNTEAFF. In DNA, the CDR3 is TGTGCCAGCAGCCTTGGTGGACAGCCGAACACTGAAGCTTTCTTT.